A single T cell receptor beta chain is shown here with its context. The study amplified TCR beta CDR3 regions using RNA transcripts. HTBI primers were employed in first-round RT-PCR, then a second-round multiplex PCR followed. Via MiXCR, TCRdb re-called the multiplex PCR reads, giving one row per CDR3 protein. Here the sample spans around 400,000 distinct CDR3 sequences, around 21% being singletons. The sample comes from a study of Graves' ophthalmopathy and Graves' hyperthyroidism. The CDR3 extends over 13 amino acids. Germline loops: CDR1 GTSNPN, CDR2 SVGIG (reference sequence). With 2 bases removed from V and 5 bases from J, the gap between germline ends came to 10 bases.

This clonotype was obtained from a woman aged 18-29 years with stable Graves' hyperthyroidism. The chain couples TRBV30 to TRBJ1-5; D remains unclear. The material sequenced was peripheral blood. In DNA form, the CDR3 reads TGTGCCTGGAGTCTCGGGCGGGATCAGCCCCAGCATTTT. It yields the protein CAWSLGRDQPQHF.